The text below deals with one TCR beta chain. Antigen: not known. The record originates from a study of CXCR3-negative and CXCR3-positive naive CD8 T cells. Study-level points and caveats: CXCR3-positive naive cells had TRB CDR3s that were more hydrophobic than CXCR3-negative naive cells had. Memory cells showed distinct TRBV-TRBJ patterns, while the two naive subsets matched.

CD45RO-CCR7+CD27+CD95- was the phenotype of naive CD8+ T cells. The study made its TRB cDNA libraries by 5' RACE, adding UMI labels. TCRdb re-called the 5' RACE reads and shows each CDR3 protein once, DNA omitted. This sample's table has more than 50,000 distinct CDR3 sequences. Germline CDR1 is SGHVS and CDR2 is FNYEAQ. The CDR3 sequence is 14 residues long. The sequence was collected from a human donor in good health. Some clones in this sample may be carry-over from other donors' samples. V gene TRBV7-6 combines with J gene TRBJ2-7. Sequenced material: naive CXCR3- CD8+ T cells from blood. Stated subset: CD45RO-CCR7+CD27+CD95- naive CD8+ T cells lacking CXCR3 (TNR3-). The chain's CDR3 is CASSLGRPNYEQHF.